Each of the 14 T cell receptor beta chains below was sequenced from the same sample in a study of T cells in women clearing cervical HPV infection. Sequencing used immunoSEQ multiplex PCR; TCRdb keeps in-frame clones, though not all of them. Its clone listing holds 20,000 to 30,000 clones. Sequencing was done on a sample of blood buffy coat. The receptors were sampled from a woman between 18 and 70 years old with a cervical HPV16 infection that either progressed to CIN3+ or cleared (not recorded which).

In the case of this clone: The read is 3 residues too short to cover the CDR3 end, so that end is filled in from the germline J gene. The genes are TRBV7-9 and TRBJ2-5; TRBD1 matches 8 bases. Germline lookup yields CDR1 SEHNR and CDR2 FQNEAQ (reference sequence). V gave up 6 bases and J gave up 5 bases; unmatched junction bases: 8. This CDR3 is built from 14 residues. CDR3 protein: CASSSQGARETQYF. The sequenced part of the CDR3 DNA is TGTGCCAGCAGTTCTCAGGGGGCGCGGGAGACC.

Turning to this clone: Coverage ceases 3 residues before the CDR3 finishes, and the germline J gene fills in the end. V usage is TRBV20-1 and J usage is TRBJ2-1; 9 positions agree with TRBD2. The trim removed 6 bases at V and 2 bases at J, leaving 5 bases unmatched. Germline CDR1 is DFQATT and CDR2 is SNEGSKA (reference sequence). The CDR3 covers 14 residues. CDR3 DNA, as far as it was read: TGCAGTGCCACCGGCGGGAGGGCCTACAATGAG. It is translated as CSATGGRAYNE. The complete CDR3 protein is CSATGGRAYNEQFF.

To note about this clone: The sequenced fragment ends 3 residues before the CDR3 boundary, so the rest is inferred from the germline J gene. The chain is built from TRBV19 and TRBJ2-1; 11 bases align to TRBD1. CDR1 is LNHDA, CDR2 SQIVND, per germline (reference sequence). This CDR3 contains 15 residues. The V gene end was trimmed by 7 bases and the J gene end by 8 bases; junction bases not matched to a gene: 10. CDR3 DNA (partial): TGTGCCAGTATGAGAGGACAGGGGGCTTCGTATGAG. Residues: CASMRGQGASYE. The whole CDR3 region reads CASMRGQGASYEQFF.

To note about this clone: The read falls 3 residues short of the CDR3 end, and the missing part is taken from the germline J gene. V usage is TRBV18 and J usage is TRBJ2-7, with a possible D match to TRBD2 (5 bases). Germline loops: CDR1 KGHSH, CDR2 LQKENI. The CDR3 totals 12 residues. Trimming removed 2 bases from V and 3 bases from J, with 5 bases in between. The CDR3 bases that were read are TGTGCCAGCTCACCAGAGGGCTACGAG. It yields the protein CASSPEGYE. The whole CDR3 sequence reads CASSPEGYEQYF.

On this clone: Read sequence stops 3 residues before the CDR3 end, and the germline J gene provides the missing end. This chain links TRBV7-3 with TRBJ2-2, with 14 bases aligning to TRBD2. V dropped 5 bases and J dropped 6; count of bases not matched to a gene: 8. Germline values: CDR1 SGHTA, CDR2 FQGTGA. The CDR3 totals 17 residues. CDR3 bases read: TGTGCCAGCAGCCCGTATGGGACTAGCGGGAGTCCCGGGGAG. This gives the protein CASSPYGTSGSPGE. The whole CDR3 sequence reads CASSPYGTSGSPGELFF.

By frequency, this clone is medium-sized. The DNA ends 3 residues before the CDR3 does, and the rest of the CDR3 is filled in from the germline J gene. V is TRBV5-1 and J is TRBJ2-2; tentatively, D is TRBD2 (5 bases). Trimming stripped 0 bases from V and 0 bases from J, with 9 bases between. The germline CDR1 and CDR2 sequences are SGHRS and YFSETQ. The CDR3 is 16 amino acids. CDR3 DNA (partial): TGCGCCAGCAGCTTGGCAGCGGTCGCGAACACCGGGGAG. Protein product: CASSLAAVANTGE. The complete CDR3 sequence is CASSLAAVANTGELFF. Supplemented by reference TRBV5-1 and TRBJ2-2, the full variable domain reads KAGVTQTPRYLIKTRGQQVTLSCSPISGHRSVSWYQQTPGQGLQFLFEYFSETQRNKGNFPGRFSGRQFSNSRSEMNVSTLELGDSALYLCASSLAAVANTGELFFGEGSRLTVL.

Considering frequency, this clone is medium-sized. With the read ending 3 residues before the CDR3 end, the germline J gene is used to fill in that end. The J gene is TRBJ2-2, the V gene TRBV7-9; D remains unclear. CDR3 size: 13 residues. CDR1 and CDR2 from the germline V gene are SEHNR and FQNEAQ (reference sequence). V was clipped by 3 bases and J by 1 base, with 3 bases between them. The CDR3: CASSFWNTGELFF. CDR3 DNA, as far as it was read: TGTGCCAGCAGCTTCTGGAACACCGGGGAG.

As concerns this clone: Read data end 3 residues before the CDR3 end; the end is taken from the germline J gene. V usage is TRBV10-3 and J usage is TRBJ2-1; the match to TRBD2 covers 11 bases. Germline V gives CDR1 ENHRY, CDR2 SYGVKD. The V segment lost 0 bases and the J segment 3 bases; nucleotides outside the gene matches: 1. The length of the CDR3 is 16 residues. CDR3 loop: CAISESGTSGYNEQFF. The covered CDR3 bases are TGTGCCATCAGTGAGTCGGGGACTAGCGGCTACAATGAG.

On this clone: Coverage ceases 3 residues before the CDR3 finishes, and the germline J gene fills in the end. The J gene is TRBJ2-3, the V gene TRBV4-2, with 11 bases aligning to TRBD2. The germline V gene has CDR1 LGHNA and CDR2 YNFKEQ. With 0 bases clipped from V and 1 base from J, the junction kept 6 bases outside the gene matches. The CDR3 extends over 18 amino acids. This CDR3 reads CASSQERTTSGGTDTQYF. The covered CDR3 bases are TGTGCCAGCAGCCAAGAGAGAACGACTAGCGGGGGCACAGATACG.

Points on this clone: The read terminates 3 residues ahead of where the CDR3 ends, so the germline J gene completes it. The chain links TRBV30 to TRBJ1-2; D call uncertain. The CDR3 loop spans 15 amino acids. Germline CDR1 GTSNPN, CDR2 SVGIG (reference sequence). Between the trimmed V and J ends, which lost 0 bases and 0 bases, there was a span of 11 bases. The CDR3 sequence is CAWSVLSNPNYGYTF. CDR3 DNA, as far as it was read: TGTGCCTGGAGTGTACTTTCAAACCCTAACTATGGC.

As regards this clone: With the read ending 3 residues before the CDR3 end, the germline J gene is used to fill in that end. The chain recombines TRBV19 with TRBJ1-5, with a tentative D call TRBD1 (5 bases). Germline lookup yields CDR1 LNHDA and CDR2 SQIVND (reference sequence). The CDR3 has 15 residues. V was clipped by 7 bases and J by 0 bases, with 13 bases between them. The part of the CDR3 DNA that was read is TGTGCCAGTACGCGGACAAGGTATAGCAATCAGCCC. Its translation is CASTRTRYSNQP. The whole CDR3 region reads CASTRTRYSNQPQHF. Combining the CDR3 with reference TRBV19 and TRBJ1-5 gives the whole variable domain DGGITQSPKYLFRKEGQNVTLSCEQNLNHDAMYWYRQDPGQGLRLIYYSQIVNDFQKGDIAEGYSVSREKKESFPLTVTSAQKNPTAFYLCASTRTRYSNQPQHFGDGTRLSIL.

In the case of this clone: Read data end 3 residues before the CDR3 end; the end is taken from the germline J gene. V gene TRBV5-1 combines with J gene TRBJ2-5, with 7 bases that match TRBD2. V dropped 1 base and J dropped 5; count of bases not matched to a gene: 5. This CDR3 spans 14 amino acids. CDR1 and CDR2 from the germline V gene are SGHRS and YFSETQ. CDR3 in amino acids: CASSLNPSGETQYF. CDR3 DNA, as far as it was read: TGCGCCAGCAGCTTGAATCCTAGCGGTGAGACC.

To note about this clone: With the read ending 3 residues before the CDR3 end, the germline J gene is used to fill in that end. This sequence joins TRBV20-1 and TRBJ2-7; D uncertain. The germline CDR1 and CDR2 sequences are DFQATT and SNEGSKA (reference sequence). The CDR3 runs 12 residues. Between the trimmed V and J ends, which lost 0 bases and 6 bases, there was a span of 9 bases. The CDR3 bases that were read are TGCAGTGCTAGAGATCTATACGGCGAG. Its protein is CSARDLYGE. The full CDR3 protein is CSARDLYGEQYF.

A word on this clone: The read terminates 3 residues before the CDR3 end, so the remaining end is supplied by the germline J gene. This chain uses TRBV5-1 with TRBJ1-4; possible D gene TRBD1, 5 bases. CDR3 length: 14 residues. Germline CDR1 is SGHRS and CDR2 is YFSETQ. Trimming shortened V by 0 bases and J by 8 bases, and 11 bases separated the two germline ends. The CDR3 loop reads CASSLDGWGEKLFF. The covered CDR3 bases are TGCGCCAGCAGCTTGGACGGATGGGGCGAAAAA.